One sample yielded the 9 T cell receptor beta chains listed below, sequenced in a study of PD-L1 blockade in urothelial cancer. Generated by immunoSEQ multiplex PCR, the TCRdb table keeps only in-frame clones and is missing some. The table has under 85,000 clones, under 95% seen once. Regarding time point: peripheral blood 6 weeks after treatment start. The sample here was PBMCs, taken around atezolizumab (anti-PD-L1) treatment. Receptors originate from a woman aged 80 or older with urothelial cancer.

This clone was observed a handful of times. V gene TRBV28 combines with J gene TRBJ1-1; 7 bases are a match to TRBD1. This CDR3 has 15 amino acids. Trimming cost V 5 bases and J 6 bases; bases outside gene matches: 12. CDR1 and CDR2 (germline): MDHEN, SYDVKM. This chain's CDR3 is CASSQKGASPPEAFF. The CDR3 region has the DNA TGTGCCAGCAGTCAAAAGGGGGCTAGTCCACCTGAAGCTTTCTTT.

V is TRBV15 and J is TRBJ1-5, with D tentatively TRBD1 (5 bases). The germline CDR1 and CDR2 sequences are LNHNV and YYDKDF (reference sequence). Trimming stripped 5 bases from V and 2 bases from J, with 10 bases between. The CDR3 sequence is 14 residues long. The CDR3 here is CATSPGHGNQPQHF. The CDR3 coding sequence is TGTGCCACCAGCCCCGGACACGGCAATCAGCCCCAGCATTTT. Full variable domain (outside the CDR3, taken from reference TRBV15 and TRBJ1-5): DAMVIQNPRYQVTQFGKPVTLSCSQTLNHNVMYWYQQKSSQAPKLLFHYYDKDFNNEADTPDNFQSRRPNTSFCFLDIRSPGLGDTAMYLCATSPGHGNQPQHFGDGTRLSIL.

The CDR3 spells CASSLTGNDYNEQFF. CDR3 DNA sequence: TGCGCCAGCAGCTTGACAGGAAACGACTACAATGAGCAGTTCTTC. V and J are TRBV5-1 and TRBJ2-1, with D maybe TRBD1 (5 bases). The CDR3 is 15 amino acids. Germline V gene lookup returns CDR1 SGHRS and CDR2 YFSETQ. Trimming removed 1 base at V and 3 bases at J, with 11 bases between.

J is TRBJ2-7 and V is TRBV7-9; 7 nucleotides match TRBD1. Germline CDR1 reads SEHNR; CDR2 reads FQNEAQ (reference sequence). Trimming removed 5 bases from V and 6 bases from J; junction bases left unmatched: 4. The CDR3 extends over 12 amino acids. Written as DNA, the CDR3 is TGTGCCAGCAGCACGACAGGGATCGAGCAGTACTTC. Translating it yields CASSTTGIEQYF.

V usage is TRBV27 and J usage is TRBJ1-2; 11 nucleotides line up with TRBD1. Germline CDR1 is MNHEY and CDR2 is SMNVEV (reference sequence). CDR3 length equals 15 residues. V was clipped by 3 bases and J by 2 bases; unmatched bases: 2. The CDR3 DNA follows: TGTGCCAGCAGTTTCCGGGACAGGGGGAACTATGGCTACACCTTC. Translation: CASSFRDRGNYGYTF.

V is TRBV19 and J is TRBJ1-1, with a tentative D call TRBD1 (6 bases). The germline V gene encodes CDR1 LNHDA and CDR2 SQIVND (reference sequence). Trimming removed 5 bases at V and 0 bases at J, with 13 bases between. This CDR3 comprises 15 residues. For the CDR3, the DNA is TGTGCCAGTAGTGTCGAGGGACACATGAACACTGAAGCTTTCTTT. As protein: CASSVEGHMNTEAFF.

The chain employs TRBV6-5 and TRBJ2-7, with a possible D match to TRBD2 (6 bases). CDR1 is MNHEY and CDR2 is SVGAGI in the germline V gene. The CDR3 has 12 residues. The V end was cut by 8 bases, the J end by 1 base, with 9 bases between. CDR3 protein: CASRDLSYEQYF. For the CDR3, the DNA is TGTGCCAGCCGGGACTTGTCCTACGAGCAGTACTTC.

The CDR3 loop reads CASSEGRGLPGAKNIQYF. The DNA of the CDR3 is TGTGCCAGCAGTGAAGGGCGGGGGCTCCCGGGGGCCAAAAACATTCAGTACTTC. J is TRBJ2-4 and V is TRBV25-1, with D possibly matching TRBD2 (7 bases). Germline assignment: CDR1 MGHDK and CDR2 SYGVNS. The CDR3 spans 18 residues. V was clipped by 2 bases and J by 1 base, with 18 bases between them. The whole variable domain, remainder taken from reference TRBV25-1 and TRBJ2-4, is EADIYQTPRYLVIGTGKKITLECSQTMGHDKMYWYQQDPGMELHLIHYSYGVNSTEKGDLSSESTVSRIRTEHFPLTLESARPSHTSQYLCASSEGRGLPGAKNIQYFGAGTRLSVL.

The CDR3 nucleotides read TGTGCCAGCAGTTTTTCGCTAGCGCCCAATGAGCAGTTCTTC. This codes for CASSFSLAPNEQFF. The chain has TRBV27 and TRBJ2-1; possible D gene TRBD2, 6 bases. CDR3 size: 14 residues. Germline lookup yields CDR1 MNHEY and CDR2 SMNVEV (reference sequence). Trimming took 3 bases from V and 6 from J, leaving 12 bases between them.